This is a list of T cell receptor beta chains from one sample in a study of shared clonotypes between healthy human individuals. Sequencing was performed with immunoSEQ multiplex PCR; in TCRdb, only in-frame clones are kept and a portion is missing. The table lists a few million clones, about nine tenths of them singletons. Sequencing was carried out using naive CD4+ T cells from PBMCs. Receptors were obtained from a young man in good health. Some clones in this sample may be carry-over from other donors' samples. CDR3s include the opening cysteine and the closing phenylalanine or tryptophan. Fields, in order: CDR3 protein, V gene, J gene, clone size. Size is omitted from some rows. Given values are once, few, many or a class for expanded clones.

CDR3 protein: CASSPAGPGNEQYF; V gene: TRBV7-2; J gene: TRBJ2-7; clone size: -
CDR3 protein: CASSLYQGLAYEQYF; V gene: TRBV28; J gene: TRBJ2-7; clone size: -
CDR3 protein: CASSLRGARPGNTIYF; V gene: TRBV7-8; J gene: TRBJ1-3; clone size: -
CDR3 protein: CASSQPGGGSNEQFF; V gene: TRBV4-2; J gene: TRBJ2-1; clone size: -
CDR3 protein: CASSYWRTGEQYF; V gene: TRBV11-3; J gene: TRBJ2-7; clone size: -
CDR3 protein: CASSLGRYEQYF; V gene: TRBV28; J gene: TRBJ2-7; clone size: once
CDR3 protein: CASSLGEYPSSYTF; V gene: TRBV28; J gene: TRBJ1-2; clone size: -
CDR3 protein: CASSQARQDLAGEDTQYF; V gene: TRBV14; J gene: TRBJ2-3; clone size: -
CDR3 protein: CASSSPGTRLNEQYF; V gene: TRBV28; J gene: TRBJ2-7; clone size: -
CDR3 protein: CASSLAQREQYF; V gene: TRBV7-2; J gene: TRBJ2-7; clone size: -
CDR3 protein: CASSFSGRNTGELFF; V gene: TRBV28; J gene: TRBJ2-2; clone size: -
CDR3 protein: CASLFWGENTEAFF; V gene: TRBV7-9; J gene: TRBJ1-1; clone size: -
CDR3 protein: CASSSEAGGLYEQYF; V gene: TRBV5-4; J gene: TRBJ2-7; clone size: -
CDR3 protein: CASSLSTFGPYNEQFF; V gene: TRBV5-8; J gene: TRBJ2-1; clone size: -
CDR3 protein: CAWSVRWGLNTGNTIYF; V gene: TRBV30; J gene: TRBJ1-3; clone size: -
CDR3 protein: CSARLNYGYTF; V gene: TRBV20-1; J gene: TRBJ1-2; clone size: -
CDR3 protein: CASTSVSGRASETQYF; V gene: TRBV5-4; J gene: TRBJ2-5; clone size: -
CDR3 protein: CASSLERDEPQHF; V gene: TRBV7-9; J gene: TRBJ1-5; clone size: -
CDR3 protein: CASSFLGPSYNEQFF; V gene: TRBV18; J gene: TRBJ2-1; clone size: -
CDR3 protein: CASSLLERELAYNEQFF; V gene: TRBV7-3; J gene: TRBJ2-1; clone size: once
CDR3 protein: CASSIPQGADYGYTF; V gene: TRBV19; J gene: TRBJ1-2; clone size: -
CDR3 protein: CASSEYTRTDTEAFF; V gene: TRBV6-1; J gene: TRBJ1-1; clone size: -
CDR3 protein: CASSLAGLAGINEQFF; V gene: TRBV28; J gene: TRBJ2-1; clone size: once
CDR3 protein: CASRGRGEYTEAFF; V gene: TRBV28; J gene: TRBJ1-1; clone size: -
CDR3 protein: CAISESLDPYEQYF; V gene: TRBV10-3; J gene: TRBJ2-7; clone size: -
CDR3 protein: CASRSGHSGNTIYF; V gene: TRBV6-6; J gene: TRBJ1-3; clone size: -
CDR3 protein: CASSLGSGRTNTGELFF; V gene: TRBV5-1; J gene: TRBJ2-2; clone size: -
CDR3 protein: CASSPLYAREGTDTQYF; V gene: TRBV5-8; J gene: TRBJ2-3; clone size: -
CDR3 protein: CASSQGQSNQPQHF; V gene: TRBV28; J gene: TRBJ1-5; clone size: -
CDR3 protein: CASSLFGRTSTDTQYF; V gene: TRBV5-6; J gene: TRBJ2-3; clone size: once
CDR3 protein: CASSSEPGGTGNEQFF; V gene: TRBV5-1; J gene: TRBJ2-1; clone size: -
CDR3 protein: CASSQGGGEYNEQFF; V gene: TRBV5-1; J gene: TRBJ2-1; clone size: -
CDR3 protein: CAISESKGTYEQYF; V gene: TRBV10-3; J gene: TRBJ2-7; clone size: -
CDR3 protein: CASRLAASSYEQYF; V gene: TRBV19; J gene: TRBJ2-7; clone size: -
CDR3 protein: CASSFSGRYEQYF; V gene: TRBV7-2; J gene: TRBJ2-7; clone size: -
CDR3 protein: CAISEAFTGELFF; V gene: TRBV10-3; J gene: TRBJ2-2; clone size: -
CDR3 protein: CATRGTAGYEQYF; V gene: TRBV15; J gene: TRBJ2-7; clone size: -
CDR3 protein: CASSFLRQVGEQFF; V gene: TRBV5-8; J gene: TRBJ2-1; clone size: once